The next 8 T cell receptor beta chains were all read from a single sample in a study of blood T cell repertoires in COVID-19. Libraries were prepared by immunoSEQ multiplex PCR; TCRdb keeps only in-frame clonotypes and omits some of them. The sample records 250,000 to 350,000 clones, roughly 90% being singletons. Sequenced input: PBMCs or T cells enriched from blood (not recorded which). These receptors came from a woman in her twenties or thirties who had recovered from COVID-19.

This clone was seen a single time. V gene TRBV29-1 combines with J gene TRBJ1-1, with 7 bases matching TRBD1. Trimming cost V 5 bases and J 3 bases; bases outside gene matches: 6. The germline V gene has CDR1 SQVTM and CDR2 ANQGSEA. The CDR3 is 13 residues long. This CDR3 reads CSVTGTEHTEAFF. The DNA for the CDR3 is TGCAGCGTTACCGGGACAGAGCACACTGAAGCTTTCTTT.

This chain uses TRBV19 with TRBJ1-4, with a possible D match to TRBD1 (5 bases). This CDR3 contains 22 residues. Germline assignment: CDR1 LNHDA and CDR2 SQIVND (reference sequence). V lost 10 bases and J 0 bases, leaving 36 bases between the germline ends. The CDR3 reads CATNRPPGAGPGLPATNEKLFF. In DNA, the CDR3 is TGTGCCACTAATAGGCCACCTGGGGCAGGTCCCGGCCTCCCTGCAACTAATGAAAAACTGTTTTTT.

The chain joins TRBV2 to TRBJ1-2, with D unresolved. CDR3 length equals 15 residues. The V end was cut by 7 bases, the J end by 4 bases, with 19 bases between. Germline CDR1 is SNHLY and CDR2 is FYNNEI. The CDR3 coding sequence is TGTGCCAGCACAGAGAGTTCGTCGAGGGCCTATGGCTACACCTTC. It yields the protein CASTESSSRAYGYTF.

The gene calls are TRBV28 and TRBJ1-1; D call uncertain. In germline, CDR1 is MDHEN, CDR2 SYDVKM. Trimming pared 7 bases from V and 5 bases from J, leaving 8 bases between. The CDR3 length is 11 residues. The CDR3 nucleotides are TGTGCCAGCACAGGAGGAACTGAAGCTTTCTTT. It is translated as CASTGGTEAFF.

The chain couples TRBV18 to TRBJ2-3, with 11 bases identical to TRBD2. V gave up 0 bases and J gave up 3 bases; unmatched junction bases: 2. Germline V gives CDR1 KGHSH, CDR2 LQKENI. This CDR3 has 16 residues. The CDR3 region has the DNA TGTGCCAGCTCACCACCATCTAGCGGGGGGACAGATACGCAGTATTTT. Residues: CASSPPSSGGTDTQYF.

V usage is TRBV10-3 and J usage is TRBJ1-5; 8 nucleotides align to TRBD1. The CDR3 is made up of 14 amino acids. Germline CDR1 and CDR2: ENHRY and SYGVKD. Trimming cost V 5 bases and J 4 bases; bases outside gene matches: 4. The CDR3 loop reads CAISQDRGNQPQHF. CDR3 in DNA: TGTGCCATCAGTCAAGACAGGGGAAATCAGCCCCAGCATTTT.

This clone came up once. A junction boundary mismatches the germline segment, possibly from a read error. The chain joins TRBV5-5 to TRBJ2-3; 9 positions match TRBD1. The V gene's germline CDR1 is SGHKS and CDR2 YYEKEE (reference sequence). The CDR3 covers 14 residues. The CDR3 DNA reads as TGTGCCAGCAGCTTAACAGGGGGCGCAGATACGCAATATTTT. Its translation: CASSLTGGADTQYF. Variable domain in full (rest from reference TRBV5-5 and TRBJ2-3): DAGVTQSPTHLIKTRGQQVTLRCSPISGHKSVSWYQQVLGQGPQFIFQYYEKEERGRGNFPDRFSARQFPNYSSELNVNALLLGDSALYLCASSLTGGADTQYFGPGTRLTVL.

The chain joins TRBV11-1 to TRBJ2-7; tentative D call: TRBD2 (6 bases). CDR1 and CDR2 from the germline V gene are SGHAT and FQDESV (reference sequence). CDR3 length: 16 amino acids. With 5 bases removed from V and 0 bases from J, the gap between germline ends came to 17 bases. CDR3 sequence reads: CASSLSLAKSSYEQYF. The CDR3 nucleotides are TGTGCCAGCAGCCTCTCGCTAGCGAAGAGCTCCTACGAGCAGTACTTC.